This T cell receptor beta chain was documented in a study of T cell responses to AZD1222 COVID-19 vaccine. CDR1 and CDR2 from the germline V gene are LNHNV and YYDKDF (reference sequence). The V end was cut by 0 bases, the J end by 4 bases, with 4 bases between. The CDR3 extends over 12 amino acids. Measured with immunoSEQ multiplex PCR; TCRdb has only the in-frame clones, and not every one. The sample has 90,000 to 140,000 clones; around 76% are singletons. About this clone: As yet, its antigen is unknown.

Study findings and constraints: Donor demographics were predominantly white British with a female majority; clonal diversity may be underestimated.

J is TRBJ2-7 and V is TRBV15, with D hard to call. The sequences come from peripheral blood, collected on day 0 of AZD1222 vaccination. The TCR comes from an adult in good health. The DNA of the CDR3 is TGTGCCACCAGCAGAGATGGGTACGAGCAGTACTTC. Translated, it gives CATSRDGYEQYF.